These T cell receptor beta chains were read from a single sample in a study of blood T cell repertoires in COVID-19. Assay used: immunoSEQ multiplex PCR; TCRdb lists only in-frame clones, some missing. The sample has 200,000 to 250,000 clones, 70% to 90% seen once. Sequenced material: peripheral blood. The source is a man aged 25 to 45 with COVID-19, enrolled during active disease. The CDR3 runs from the conserved cysteine through the conserved F or W. The D gene is left open where the match is weak. For some rows the clone size is stated as once, few or many, or as a class when expanded; others skip it.

TRBD1	TRBV6-2/TRBV6-3	TRBJ2-7	.	CASSPSGQAPREQYF	TGTGCCAGCAGCCCCTCCGGACAGGCCCCTCGTGAGCAGTACTTC
.	TRBV4-2	TRBJ2-1	.	CASSQVRQSYAPSSYNEQFF	TGTGCCAGCAGCCAAGTCAGGCAATCGTACGCCCCAAGCTCCTACAATGAGCAGTTCTTC
TRBD1	TRBV6-5	TRBJ1-5	.	CASSPQGAGNQPQHF	TGTGCCAGCAGTCCGCAGGGGGCTGGAAATCAGCCCCAGCATTTT
.	TRBV18	TRBJ1-2	.	CASSLSRELYGYTF	TGTGCCAGCTCACTAAGCAGGGAACTCTATGGCTACACCTTC
.	TRBV24-1	TRBJ2-6	.	CATSDPGSGANVLTF	TGTGCCACCAGTGATCCCGGCTCTGGGGCCAACGTCCTGACTTTC
TRBD2	TRBV9	TRBJ2-2	.	CASSSRLAGGTGELFF	TGTGCCAGCAGCTCCCGACTAGCGGGAGGCACCGGGGAGCTGTTTTTT
TRBD1	TRBV11-1	TRBJ2-7	.	CASSSRTGKSPYEQYF	TGTGCCAGCAGCTCCCGGACAGGGAAATCTCCCTACGAGCAGTACTTC
TRBD2	TRBV28	TRBJ2-7	.	CASTPGGALMYEQYF	TGTGCCAGCACCCCGGGGGGGGCTCTTATGTACGAGCAGTACTTC
TRBD2	TRBV19	TRBJ2-2	.	CASRDLLAGEATGELFF	TGTGCCAGTAGGGACTTACTAGCGGGAGAGGCCACCGGGGAGCTGTTTTTT
TRBD1	TRBV7-2	TRBJ1-1	.	CASSLLTGGEAFF	TGTGCCAGCAGCTTATTGACAGGGGGCGAAGCTTTCTTT
.	TRBV6-2/TRBV6-3	TRBJ2-4	.	CASSIGAYLRSAKNIQYF	TGTGCCAGCAGTATTGGGGCTTATTTGAGGTCAGCCAAAAACATTCAGTACTTC
.	TRBV19	TRBJ2-2	.	CASSIRANTGELFF	TGTGCCAGTAGCATAAGAGCGAACACCGGGGAGCTGTTTTTT
.	TRBV5-4	TRBJ2-7	.	CASSLLATRPYEQYF	TGTGCCAGCAGCTTACTAGCTACCCGTCCCTACGAGCAGTACTTC
.	TRBV28	TRBJ2-4	.	CASSSMGQLILAKNIQYF	TGTGCCAGCAGTTCCATGGGGCAGCTAATCCTAGCCAAAAACATTCAGTACTTC
TRBD1	TRBV19	TRBJ1-2	few	CASRDRVDYGYTF	TGTGCCAGCCGGGACAGGGTCGACTATGGCTACACCTTC
TRBD2	TRBV10-3	TRBJ2-5	once	CAISGSGAQETQYF	TGTGCCATCAGCGGAAGCGGGGCCCAGGAGACCCAGTACTTC
TRBD1	TRBV18	TRBJ2-1	.	CASSPQEGQGVSNEQFF	TGTGCCAGCTCACCCCAAGAGGGACAGGGGGTAAGCAATGAGCAGTTCTTC
.	TRBV6-4	TRBJ1-1	.	CASSDQVNTEAFF	TGTGCCAGCAGTGACCAGGTTAACACTGAAGCTTTCTTT
.	TRBV6-1	TRBJ2-1	.	CASSEVYSGAPGDEQFF	TGTGCCAGCAGTGAAGTCTATTCAGGGGCGCCAGGCGATGAGCAGTTCTTC
TRBD1	TRBV6-5	TRBJ1-4	.	CASSSWGQATNEKLFF	TGTGCCAGCAGTTCCTGGGGACAGGCAACTAATGAAAAACTGTTTTTT
TRBD2	TRBV6-1	TRBJ2-7	.	CASSENPGGMSYEQYF	TGTGCCAGCAGTGAAAACCCCGGGGGGATGAGCTACGAGCAGTACTTC
TRBD2	TRBV5-6	TRBJ2-2	.	CASSLDSGRKSRELFF	TGTGCCAGCAGCTTGGATAGCGGGAGAAAGAGCAGGGAGCTGTTTTTT
TRBD1	TRBV5-1	TRBJ1-3	.	CASSLRGGEGNTIYF	TGCGCCAGCAGCTTAAGAGGGGGCGAAGGAAACACCATATATTTT
.	TRBV20-1	TRBJ1-3	.	CSAPEGNTIYF	TGCAGTGCCCCAGAAGGAAACACCATATATTTT
TRBD1	TRBV4-1	TRBJ2-1	.	CASSQETKTGGLGNEQFF	TGCGCCAGCAGCCAAGAAACGAAGACAGGGGGTCTGGGCAATGAGCAGTTCTTC
TRBD2	TRBV6-6	TRBJ2-7	.	CASSYSREGLYEQYF	TGTGCCAGCAGTTACTCGCGGGAGGGCCTCTACGAGCAGTACTTC
.	TRBV15	TRBJ2-5	.	CATSKGGQETQYF	TGTGCCACCAGCAAGGGAGGCCAAGAGACCCAGTACTTC
.	TRBV7-2	TRBJ1-2	.	CASSLAWLGYGYTF	TGTGCCAGCAGCTTAGCGTGGCTTGGCTATGGCTACACCTTC
TRBD2	TRBV7-3	TRBJ2-2	few	CASSRTGLAEGTGELFF	TGTGCCAGCAGCCGTACCGGACTAGCTGAGGGAACCGGGGAGCTGTTTTTT
.	TRBV5-6	TRBJ2-1	.	CASSPGPQGQFF	TGTGCCAGCAGCCCTGGCCCACAGGGGCAGTTCTTC
.	TRBV18	TRBJ2-2	.	CASSPRVSGELFF	TGTGCCAGCTCCCCCAGGGTGAGCGGGGAGCTGTTTTTT